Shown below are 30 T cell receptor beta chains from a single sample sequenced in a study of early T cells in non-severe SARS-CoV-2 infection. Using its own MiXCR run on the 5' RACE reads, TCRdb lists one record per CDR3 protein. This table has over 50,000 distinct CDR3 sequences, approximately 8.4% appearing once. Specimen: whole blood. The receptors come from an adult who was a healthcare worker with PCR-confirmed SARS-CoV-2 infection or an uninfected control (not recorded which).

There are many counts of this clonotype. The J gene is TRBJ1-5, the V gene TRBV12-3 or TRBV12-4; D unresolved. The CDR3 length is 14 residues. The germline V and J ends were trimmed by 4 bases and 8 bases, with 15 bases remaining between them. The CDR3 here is CASSSTRFQEPQHF. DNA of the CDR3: TGTGCCAGCAGTTCCACCAGGTTCCAAGAGCCCCAGCATTTT.

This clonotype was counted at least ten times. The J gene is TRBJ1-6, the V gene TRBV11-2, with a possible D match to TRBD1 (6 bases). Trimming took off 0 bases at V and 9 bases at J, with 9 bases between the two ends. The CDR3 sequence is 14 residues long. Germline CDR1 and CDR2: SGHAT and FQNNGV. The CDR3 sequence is CASSLEGRGSPLHF. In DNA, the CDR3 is TGTGCCAGCAGCTTAGAGGGCAGGGGTTCACCCCTCCACTTT.

CDR3 nucleotides: TGTGCCAGCAGCTTAGGGGAGATCGGCTACACCTTC. Encoded protein: CASSLGEIGYTF. The rearrangement joins TRBV11-2 to TRBJ1-2; no reliable D call. Germline V gives CDR1 SGHAT, CDR2 FQNNGV. This CDR3 comprises 12 residues. The germline V and J ends were trimmed by 1 base and 8 bases, with 8 bases remaining between them.

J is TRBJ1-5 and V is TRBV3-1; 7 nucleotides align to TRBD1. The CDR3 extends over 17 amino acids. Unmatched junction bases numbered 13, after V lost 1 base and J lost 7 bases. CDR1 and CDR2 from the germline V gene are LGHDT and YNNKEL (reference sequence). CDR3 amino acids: CASSQGYRGTLGQPQHF. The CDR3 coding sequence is TGTGCCAGCAGCCAAGGGTACAGGGGTACTTTAGGACAGCCCCAGCATTTT.

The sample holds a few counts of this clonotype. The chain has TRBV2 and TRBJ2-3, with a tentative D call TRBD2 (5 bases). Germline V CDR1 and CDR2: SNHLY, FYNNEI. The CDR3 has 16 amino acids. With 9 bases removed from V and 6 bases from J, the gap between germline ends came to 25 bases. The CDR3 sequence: CARTERDWTEHDTQYF. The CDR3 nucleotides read TGTGCCAGAACAGAGAGGGATTGGACCGAGCACGATACGCAGTATTTT.

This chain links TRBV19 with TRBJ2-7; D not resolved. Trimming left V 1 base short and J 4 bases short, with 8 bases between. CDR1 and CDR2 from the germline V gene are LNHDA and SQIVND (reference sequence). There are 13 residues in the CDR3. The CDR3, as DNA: TGTGCCAGTAGTATAGTTTCCGGTTACGAGCAGTACTTC. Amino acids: CASSIVSGYEQYF. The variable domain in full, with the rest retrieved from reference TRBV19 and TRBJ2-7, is DGGITQSPKYLFRKEGQNVTLSCEQNLNHDAMYWYRQDPGQGLRLIYYSQIVNDFQKGDIAEGYSVSREKKESFPLTVTSAQKNPTAFYLCASSIVSGYEQYFGPGTRLTVT.

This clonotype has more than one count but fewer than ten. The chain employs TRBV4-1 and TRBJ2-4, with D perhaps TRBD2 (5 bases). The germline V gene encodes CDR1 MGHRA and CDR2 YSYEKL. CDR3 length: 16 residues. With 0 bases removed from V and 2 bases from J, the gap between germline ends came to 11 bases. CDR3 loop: CASSQDRRLTKNIQYF. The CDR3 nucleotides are TGCGCCAGCAGCCAAGATCGGAGACTAACCAAAAACATTCAGTACTTC.

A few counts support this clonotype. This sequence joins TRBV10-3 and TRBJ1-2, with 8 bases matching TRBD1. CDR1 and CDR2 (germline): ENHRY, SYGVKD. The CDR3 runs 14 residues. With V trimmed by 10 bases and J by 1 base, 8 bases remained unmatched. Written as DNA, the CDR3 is TGTGCCACCCGGACAGGGAGTGGTAACTATGGCTACACCTTC. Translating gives CATRTGSGNYGYTF.

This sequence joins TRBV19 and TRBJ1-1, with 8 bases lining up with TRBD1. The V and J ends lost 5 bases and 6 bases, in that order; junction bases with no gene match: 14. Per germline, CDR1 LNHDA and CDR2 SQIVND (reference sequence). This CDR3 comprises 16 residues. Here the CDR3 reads CASSDQSRGRDAEAFF. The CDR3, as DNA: TGTGCCAGTAGTGACCAATCCAGGGGGCGCGACGCTGAAGCTTTCTTT.

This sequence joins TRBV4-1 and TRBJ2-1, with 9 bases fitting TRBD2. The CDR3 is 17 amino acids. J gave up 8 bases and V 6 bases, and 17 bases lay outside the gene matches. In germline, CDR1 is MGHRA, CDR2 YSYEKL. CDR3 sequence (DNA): TGCGCCAGCAGACCCGACTTTGATAGCGGGAGCGTTCATGAGCAGTTCTTC. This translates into CASRPDFDSGSVHEQFF.

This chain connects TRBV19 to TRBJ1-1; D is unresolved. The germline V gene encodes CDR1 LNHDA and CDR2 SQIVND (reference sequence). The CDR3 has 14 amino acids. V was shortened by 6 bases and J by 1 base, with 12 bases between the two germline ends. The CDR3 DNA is TGTGCCAGTAGACCTACACGGAGGAACACTGAAGCTTTCTTT. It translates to CASRPTRRNTEAFF.

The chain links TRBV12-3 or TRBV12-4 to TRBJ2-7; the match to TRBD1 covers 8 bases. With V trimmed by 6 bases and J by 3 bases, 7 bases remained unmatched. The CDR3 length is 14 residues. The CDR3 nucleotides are TGTGCCAGCAGCGGATCCACAGGGGGCTACGAGCAGTACTTC. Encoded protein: CASSGSTGGYEQYF.

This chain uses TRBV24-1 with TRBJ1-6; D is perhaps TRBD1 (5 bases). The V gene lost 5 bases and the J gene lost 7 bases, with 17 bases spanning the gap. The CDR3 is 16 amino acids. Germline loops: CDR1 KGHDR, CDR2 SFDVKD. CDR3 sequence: CATSAVFRGRNSPLHF. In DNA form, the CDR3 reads TGTGCCACCAGTGCCGTCTTCCGGGGCCGAAATTCACCCCTCCACTTT.

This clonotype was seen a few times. The CDR3 is CASSLAGGLNEQFF. CDR3 nucleotide sequence: TGTGCCAGCAGTTTAGCGGGAGGGCTTAATGAGCAGTTCTTC. The rearrangement links TRBV6-5 to TRBJ2-1; 11 bases line up with TRBD2. V was pared by 4 bases and J by 7 bases, with 3 bases of the junction left unmatched. Germline V CDR1 and CDR2: MNHEY, SVGAGI. This CDR3 has 14 amino acids.

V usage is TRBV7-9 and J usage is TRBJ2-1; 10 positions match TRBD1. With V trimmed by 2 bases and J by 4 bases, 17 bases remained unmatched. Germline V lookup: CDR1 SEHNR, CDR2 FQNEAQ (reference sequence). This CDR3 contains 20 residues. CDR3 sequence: CASSLTAKDRGLGRYNEQFF. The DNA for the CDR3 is TGTGCCAGCAGCTTAACAGCCAAAGACAGGGGGCTCGGGAGGTACAATGAGCAGTTCTTC.

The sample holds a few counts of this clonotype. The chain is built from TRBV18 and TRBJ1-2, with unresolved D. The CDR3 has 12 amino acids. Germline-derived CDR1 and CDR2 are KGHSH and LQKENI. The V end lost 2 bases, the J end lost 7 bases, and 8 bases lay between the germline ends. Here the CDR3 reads CASSPDLRGYTF. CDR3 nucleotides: TGTGCCAGCTCACCAGATTTGCGTGGCTACACCTTC.

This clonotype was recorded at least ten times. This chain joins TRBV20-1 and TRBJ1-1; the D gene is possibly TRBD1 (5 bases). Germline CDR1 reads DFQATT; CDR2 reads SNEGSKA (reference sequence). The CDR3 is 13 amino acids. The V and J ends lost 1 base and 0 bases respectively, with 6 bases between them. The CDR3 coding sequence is TGCAGTGCTAGAGGACAGCTGAACACTGAAGCTTTCTTT. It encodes CSARGQLNTEAFF.

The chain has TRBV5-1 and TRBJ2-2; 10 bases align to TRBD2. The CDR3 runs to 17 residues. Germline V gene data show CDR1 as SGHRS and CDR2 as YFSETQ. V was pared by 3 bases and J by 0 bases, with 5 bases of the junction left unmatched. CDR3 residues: CASSSGLAATNTGELFF. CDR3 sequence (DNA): TGCGCCAGCAGCTCCGGACTAGCGGCTACGAACACCGGGGAGCTGTTTTTT.

CDR3 amino acids: CASSDSVQGYF. The DNA of the CDR3 is TGTGCCAGCAGTGATAGCGTTCAGGGGTATTTT. V and J are TRBV6-1 and TRBJ2-3; D assignment may be TRBD1 or TRBD2 (5 bases each). CDR1 MNHNS and CDR2 SASEGT come from the germline V gene. Trimming left V 3 bases short and J 14 bases short, with 12 bases between. This CDR3 comprises 11 residues.

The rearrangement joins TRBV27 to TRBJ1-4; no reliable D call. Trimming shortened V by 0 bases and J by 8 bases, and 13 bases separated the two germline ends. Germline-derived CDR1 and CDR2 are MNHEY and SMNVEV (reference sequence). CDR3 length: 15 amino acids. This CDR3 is CASSLSTRFGEKLFF. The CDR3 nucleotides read TGTGCCAGCAGTTTATCGACCCGGTTCGGAGAAAAACTGTTTTTT.

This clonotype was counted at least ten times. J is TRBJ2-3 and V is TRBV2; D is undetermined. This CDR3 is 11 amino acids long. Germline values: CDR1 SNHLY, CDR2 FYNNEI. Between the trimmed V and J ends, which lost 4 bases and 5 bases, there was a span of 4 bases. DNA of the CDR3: TGTGCCAGCAGTGTGCGAGATACGCAGTATTTT. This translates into CASSVRDTQYF.

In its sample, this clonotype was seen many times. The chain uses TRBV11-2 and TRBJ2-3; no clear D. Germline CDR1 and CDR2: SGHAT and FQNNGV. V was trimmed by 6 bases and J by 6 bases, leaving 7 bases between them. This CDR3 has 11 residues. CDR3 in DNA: TGTGCCAGCAGGGTCGGCGATACGCAGTATTTT. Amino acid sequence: CASRVGDTQYF.

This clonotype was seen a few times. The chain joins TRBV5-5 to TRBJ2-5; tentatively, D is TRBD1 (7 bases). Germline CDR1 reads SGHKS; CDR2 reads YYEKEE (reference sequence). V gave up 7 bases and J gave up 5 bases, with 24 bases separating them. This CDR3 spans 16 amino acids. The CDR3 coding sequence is TGTGCCAGCGGGTTCCTTATCCAGGGGGGTAGGGAGACCCAGTACTTC. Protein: CASGFLIQGGRETQYF.

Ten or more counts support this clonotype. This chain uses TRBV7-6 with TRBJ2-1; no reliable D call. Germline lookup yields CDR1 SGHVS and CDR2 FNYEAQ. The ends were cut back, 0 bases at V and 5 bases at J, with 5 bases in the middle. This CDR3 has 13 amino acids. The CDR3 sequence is CASSLALNNEQFF. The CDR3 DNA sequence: TGTGCCAGCAGCTTAGCGCTAAACAATGAGCAGTTCTTC.

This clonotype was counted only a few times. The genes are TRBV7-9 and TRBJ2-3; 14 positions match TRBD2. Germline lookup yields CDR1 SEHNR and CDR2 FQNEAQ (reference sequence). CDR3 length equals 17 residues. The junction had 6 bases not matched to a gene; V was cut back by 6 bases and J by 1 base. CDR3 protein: CASRGLAGEFRTDTQYF. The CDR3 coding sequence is TGTGCCAGCAGGGGACTAGCGGGAGAGTTCCGCACAGATACGCAGTATTTT. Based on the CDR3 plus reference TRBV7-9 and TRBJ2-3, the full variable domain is DTGVSQNPRHKITKRGQNVTFRCDPISEHNRLYWYRQTLGQGPEFLTYFQNEAQLEKSRLLSDRFSAERPKGSFSTLEIQRTEQGDSAMYLCASRGLAGEFRTDTQYFGPGTRLTVL.

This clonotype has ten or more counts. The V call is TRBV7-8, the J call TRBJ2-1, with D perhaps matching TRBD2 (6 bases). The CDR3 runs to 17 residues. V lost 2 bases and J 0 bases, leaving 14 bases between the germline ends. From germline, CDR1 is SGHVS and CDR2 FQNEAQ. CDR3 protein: CASSLKRAPLSYNEQFF. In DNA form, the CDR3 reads TGTGCCAGCAGCTTAAAGCGGGCTCCCCTCTCCTACAATGAGCAGTTCTTC.

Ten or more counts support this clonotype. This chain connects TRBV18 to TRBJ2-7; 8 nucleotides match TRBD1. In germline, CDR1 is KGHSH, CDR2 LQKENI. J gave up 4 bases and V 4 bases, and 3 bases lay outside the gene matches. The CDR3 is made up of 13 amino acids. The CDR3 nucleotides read TGTGCCAGCTCACGGACAGGGTCTTACGAGCAGTACTTC. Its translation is CASSRTGSYEQYF.

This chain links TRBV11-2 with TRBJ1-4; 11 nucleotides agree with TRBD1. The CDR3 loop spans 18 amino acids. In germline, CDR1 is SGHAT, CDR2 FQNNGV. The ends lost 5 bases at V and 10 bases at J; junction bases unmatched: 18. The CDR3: CASSTQKGQGGILRKLFF. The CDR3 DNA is TGTGCCAGCAGCACCCAGAAGGGACAGGGGGGGATTCTTCGAAAACTGTTTTTT. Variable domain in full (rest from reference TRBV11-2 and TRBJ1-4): EAGVAQSPRYKIIEKRQSVAFWCNPISGHATLYWYQQILGQGPKLLIQFQNNGVVDDSQLPKDRFSAERLKGVDSTLKIQPAKLEDSAVYLCASSTQKGQGGILRKLFFGSGTQLSVL.

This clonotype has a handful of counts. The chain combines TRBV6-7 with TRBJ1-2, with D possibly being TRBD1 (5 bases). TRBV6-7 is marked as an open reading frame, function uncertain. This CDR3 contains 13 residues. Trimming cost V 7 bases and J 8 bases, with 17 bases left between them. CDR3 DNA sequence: TGTGCCAGCACCCCTAAGGTACGGGGCGGCTACACCTTC. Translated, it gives CASTPKVRGGYTF.

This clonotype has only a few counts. The CDR3 DNA sequence: TGTGCCTGGAGTGTCTGGGGACAGGAAGAGACCCAGTACTTC. Translated, it gives CAWSVWGQEETQYF. The chain recombines TRBV30 with TRBJ2-5; 8 bases match TRBD1. Germline V CDR1 and CDR2: GTSNPN, SVGIG (reference sequence). There are 14 residues in the CDR3. The J segment lost 3 bases and the V segment lost 0 bases, leaving 3 bases of the junction unmatched.